This T cell receptor beta chain derives from a study of shared clonotypes between healthy human individuals. On the study more broadly: Per donor, three plates held CD4 naive cells, three held CD4 memory, two held CD8 naive and one held CD8 memory.

On this clone: What it binds is unknown.

Germline trimming cut 0 bases from V and 0 bases from J; bases unmatched to any gene: 5. Germline-derived CDR1 and CDR2 are LNHDA and SQIVND (reference sequence). The CDR3 totals 17 residues. Study observations and caveats: A limitation of the genetic and exposure-history diversity represented arose from few donors. It was the non-shared clonotypes that had lower generation probabilities than clonotypes shared by all four donors.

CD45RO-negative CD8 cells positively selected for CCR7 made up the naive population, which excluded terminally differentiated effector memory CD45RA+ cells. The test was conducted at deep level. Clones were read by immunoSEQ multiplex PCR, and TCRdb kept only the in-frame ones, dropping some. The data hold around 620,000 clones, with approximately 95% observed a single time. The sequence derives from a woman in her twenties or thirties in good health. The J gene is TRBJ2-7, the V gene TRBV19, with 10 positions matching TRBD2. The sequenced material came from naive CD8+ T cells sorted from blood. CDR3: CASSIDDTSGNSYEQYF. In nucleotides, the CDR3 is TGTGCCAGTAGTATAGATGATACTAGCGGGAACTCCTACGAGCAGTACTTC.